This entry lists 10 T cell receptor beta chains sequenced from one sample in a study of shared clonotypes between healthy human individuals. Profiling relied on immunoSEQ multiplex PCR, and the TCRdb table lists in-frame clones only, not all of them. The table includes roughly 490,000 clones, around 80% detected once. Sequencing was carried out using PBMCs. The receptors here all came from a woman aged 40 to 50 in good health. Some clones in this sample may be carry-over from other donors' samples.

DNA for the CDR3: TGTGCCAGCAGTTTATCAAGTCGACTAGTAATCTCGTACGAGCAGTACTTC. This translates into CASSLSSRLVISYEQYF. V gene TRBV28 combines with J gene TRBJ2-7; possible D gene TRBD2, 6 bases. CDR3 length: 17 residues. Per the germline V gene, CDR1 is MDHEN and CDR2 is SYDVKM. V gave up 1 base and J gave up 4 bases, with 20 bases separating them.

CDR3 nucleotide sequence: TGTGCCAGCAGTGTGGGGCCAGCCTCAGATACGCAGTATTTT. This gives the protein CASSVGPASDTQYF. This rearrangement joins TRBV2 to TRBJ2-3, with D tentatively TRBD1 (5 bases). Deletions cut 4 bases from V and 4 bases from J, with 12 bases between. Looked up from germline, CDR1 is SNHLY and CDR2 is FYNNEI. CDR3 length: 14 amino acids.

This clone was detected once. The chain recombines TRBV27 with TRBJ2-1; 13 positions match TRBD2. Losses at the gene ends were 5 bases for V and 9 bases for J; bases not matched to a gene: 10. There are 16 residues in the CDR3. Per the germline V gene, CDR1 is MNHEY and CDR2 is SMNVEV (reference sequence). CDR3 protein: CASSRFGTSGISEQFF. In nucleotides, the CDR3 is TGTGCCAGCAGTCGGTTTGGGACTAGCGGGATTTCTGAGCAGTTCTTC.

The V gene is TRBV7-2, the J gene TRBJ2-3; 8 bases align to TRBD1. V was clipped by 4 bases and J by 4 bases; unmatched bases: 1. This CDR3 spans 13 amino acids. From germline, CDR1 is SGHTA and CDR2 FQGNSA. CDR3 region: CASSSTGADTQYF. Written as DNA, the CDR3 is TGTGCCAGCAGCTCGACAGGGGCAGATACGCAGTATTTT.

V usage is TRBV19 and J usage is TRBJ2-1; a possible D gene is TRBD2 (6 bases). Germline V gives CDR1 LNHDA, CDR2 SQIVND (reference sequence). The V gene lost 10 bases and the J gene lost 3 bases, with 16 bases spanning the gap. The CDR3 contains 14 residues. This CDR3 is CATLSGELYNEQFF. CDR3 sequence (DNA): TGTGCCACTCTTAGCGGAGAGCTCTACAATGAGCAGTTCTTC.

The V gene is TRBV30, the J gene TRBJ2-2; possible D gene TRBD2, 5 bases. Deletions cut 8 bases from V and 5 bases from J, with 15 bases between. Germline lookup yields CDR1 GTSNPN and CDR2 SVGIG (reference sequence). The CDR3 extends over 13 amino acids. CDR3 sequence reads: CAGRSGETGELFF. The DNA of the CDR3 is TGTGCCGGGCGCAGTGGGGAGACCGGGGAGCTGTTTTTT.

The V and J genes are TRBV5-1 and TRBJ2-3; 8 bases fit TRBD2. This CDR3 region has 14 residues. V gave up 5 bases and J gave up 1 base; unmatched junction bases: 3. The germline V gene encodes CDR1 SGHRS and CDR2 YFSETQ. DNA for the CDR3: TGCGCCAGCAGGATGACTAGCGGCACAGATACGCAGTATTTT. It encodes CASRMTSGTDTQYF.

This clone was seen only once. V is TRBV6-6 and J is TRBJ2-7, with D perhaps TRBD2 (6 bases). V dropped 2 bases and J dropped 4 bases, with 15 bases sitting between them. This CDR3 has 15 residues. Germline CDR1 is MNHNY and CDR2 is SVGAGI (reference sequence). CDR3 coding DNA: TGTGCCAGCAGTTACGGCGGGGTCTACTTTTACGAGCAGTACTTC. Encoded protein: CASSYGGVYFYEQYF.

The rearrangement links TRBV28 to TRBJ2-1; 11 bases agree with TRBD1. This CDR3 contains 16 residues. V gave up 6 bases and J gave up 4 bases; unmatched junction bases: 8. Germline assignment: CDR1 MDHEN and CDR2 SYDVKM. The CDR3, as DNA: TGTGCCAGCAGCTGGACAGGGGGCGCGGGATACAATGAGCAGTTCTTC. Translating it yields CASSWTGGAGYNEQFF.

With respect to this clone: This sample also contains other DNA sequences that code for the same CDR3. The rearrangement uses TRBV6-1 and TRBJ1-5; D ambiguous. There are 14 residues in the CDR3. V was shortened by 2 bases and J by 2 bases, with 7 bases between the two germline ends. Germline CDR1 MNHNS, CDR2 SASEGT. In DNA, the CDR3 is TGTGCCAGCAGTGAAAGACGAGGCAATCAGCCCCAGCATTTT. Translating gives CASSERRGNQPQHF.